Listed below are T cell receptor beta chains from one sample, sequenced in a study of T-cell reconstitution after alpha-beta-depleted transplantation in children. MiXCR, run by TCRdb on the PCR reads, gives a single entry per CDR3 protein. The data hold approximately 32,000 distinct CDR3 sequences, with around 6% observed a single time. Source: peripheral blood, taken 60 days after TCRalphabeta/CD19-depleted stem cell transplant. All receptors derive from a child under two years old who had a stem cell transplant for acute myeloid leukemia, so the T cells may come from the graft donor. The CDR3 runs from the conserved cysteine through the conserved F or W. Fields, in order: CDR3 length, J gene, clone size, D gene, V gene, CDR3 protein, CDR3 DNA. The D gene is left open where the match is weak. Some rows have no size entry. The others give once, few or many, or a class for an expanded clone.

CDR3 length: 14
J gene: TRBJ1-5
clone size: many
D gene: NA
V gene: TRBV5-1
CDR3 protein: CASSLDGFNQPQHF
CDR3 DNA: TGCGCCAGCAGCTTGGACGGGTTCAATCAGCCCCAGCATTTT

CDR3 length: 15
J gene: TRBJ2-7
clone size: medium-sized
D gene: TRBD2
V gene: TRBV28
CDR3 protein: CASSPPGGDSYEQYF
CDR3 DNA: TGTGCCAGCAGTCCCCCGGGAGGGGACTCCTACGAGCAGTACTTC

CDR3 length: 15
J gene: TRBJ1-3
clone size: large
D gene: NA
V gene: TRBV4-2
CDR3 protein: CASSQAALFRNTIYF
CDR3 DNA: TGTGCCAGCAGCCAAGCCGCGTTGTTTCGGAACACCATATATTTT

CDR3 length: 15
J gene: TRBJ2-7
clone size: many
D gene: TRBD1
V gene: TRBV5-1
CDR3 protein: CASSAGQATSYEQYF
CDR3 DNA: TGCGCCAGCAGCGCGGGACAGGCGACATCCTACGAGCAGTACTTC

CDR3 length: 15
J gene: TRBJ2-5
clone size: many
D gene: NA
V gene: TRBV7-2
CDR3 protein: CASSLFSGLQETQYF
CDR3 DNA: TGTGCCAGCAGCTTATTCAGCGGTCTCCAAGAGACCCAGTACTTC

CDR3 length: 14
J gene: TRBJ1-2
clone size: many
D gene: NA
V gene: TRBV5-1
CDR3 protein: CASSLAQMGYGYTF
CDR3 DNA: TGCGCCAGCAGCTTGGCCCAGATGGGCTATGGCTACACCTTC

CDR3 length: 14
J gene: TRBJ1-2
clone size: many
D gene: NA
V gene: TRBV9
CDR3 protein: CASSVGGGFRGYTF
CDR3 DNA: TGTGCCAGCAGCGTAGGGGGAGGGTTTAGGGGCTACACCTTC

CDR3 length: 14
J gene: TRBJ2-1
clone size: many
D gene: NA
V gene: TRBV7-9
CDR3 protein: CASSLDGRGNEQFF
CDR3 DNA: TGTGCCAGCAGCTTAGACGGCAGGGGAAATGAGCAGTTCTTC

CDR3 length: 18
J gene: TRBJ1-2
clone size: many
D gene: TRBD1
V gene: TRBV9
CDR3 protein: CASSVSGTGGFSNYGYTF
CDR3 DNA: TGTGCCAGCAGCGTCTCGGGGACAGGGGGCTTCTCTAACTATGGCTACACCTTC

CDR3 length: 14
J gene: TRBJ2-5
clone size: many
D gene: TRBD2
V gene: TRBV7-2
CDR3 protein: CASSLVGGRETQYF
CDR3 DNA: TGTGCCAGCAGCTTAGTGGGAGGGAGGGAGACCCAGTACTTC

CDR3 length: 14
J gene: TRBJ2-1
clone size: many
D gene: TRBD2
V gene: TRBV29-1
CDR3 protein: CSVEDLASGRGQFF
CDR3 DNA: TGCAGCGTTGAAGATTTGGCTAGCGGGAGGGGGCAGTTCTTC

CDR3 length: 16
J gene: TRBJ2-3
clone size: many
D gene: TRBD2
V gene: TRBV5-1
CDR3 protein: CASSARLAGFTDTQYF
CDR3 DNA: TGCGCCAGCAGCGCGCGACTAGCGGGCTTCACAGATACGCAGTATTTT

CDR3 length: 15
J gene: TRBJ2-5
clone size: NA
D gene: NA
V gene: TRBV24-1
CDR3 protein: CATSDFGGGGETQYF
CDR3 DNA: TGTGCCACCAGTGATTTCGGAGGGGGGGGAGAGACCCAGTACTTC

CDR3 length: 15
J gene: TRBJ2-3
clone size: many
D gene: TRBD2
V gene: TRBV12-3/TRBV12-4
CDR3 protein: CASSFTSGGGDTQYF
CDR3 DNA: TGTGCCAGCAGTTTTACTAGCGGGGGGGGGGATACGCAGTATTTT

CDR3 length: 15
J gene: TRBJ2-7
clone size: many
D gene: NA
V gene: TRBV29-1
CDR3 protein: CSVAPFSGGSYEQYF
CDR3 DNA: TGCAGCGTGGCTCCTTTCTCCGGCGGATCCTACGAGCAGTACTTC

CDR3 length: 15
J gene: TRBJ2-1
clone size: many
D gene: TRBD2
V gene: TRBV4-3
CDR3 protein: CASSPWTSGDNEQFF
CDR3 DNA: TGCGCCAGCAGCCCCTGGACTAGCGGCGACAATGAGCAGTTCTTC

CDR3 length: 15
J gene: TRBJ2-3
clone size: many
D gene: NA
V gene: TRBV7-3
CDR3 protein: CASSSKRGSTDTQYF
CDR3 DNA: TGTGCCAGCAGCTCCAAACGGGGCTCCACAGATACGCAGTATTTT

CDR3 length: 16
J gene: TRBJ2-4
clone size: many
D gene: TRBD2
V gene: TRBV3-1
CDR3 protein: CASSGGGGLAGSIQYF
CDR3 DNA: TGTGCCAGCAGCGGGGGTGGAGGACTAGCTGGGAGCATTCAGTACTTC

CDR3 length: 15
J gene: TRBJ2-2
clone size: many
D gene: TRBD1
V gene: TRBV5-8
CDR3 protein: CASSWWTGNTGELFF
CDR3 DNA: TGTGCCAGCAGCTGGTGGACAGGGAACACCGGGGAGCTGTTTTTT

CDR3 length: 15
J gene: TRBJ2-7
clone size: many
D gene: TRBD1
V gene: TRBV6-5
CDR3 protein: CASSYSGDSNYEQYF
CDR3 DNA: TGTGCCAGCAGTTACTCGGGGGACAGTAACTACGAGCAGTACTTC

CDR3 length: 11
J gene: TRBJ2-2
clone size: many
D gene: NA
V gene: TRBV11-2
CDR3 protein: CASLRGGELFF
CDR3 DNA: TGTGCCAGTTTGAGGGGGGGGGAGCTGTTTTTT

CDR3 length: 16
J gene: TRBJ2-5
clone size: NA
D gene: NA
V gene: TRBV25-1
CDR3 protein: CASSAFEKLGGGTQYF
CDR3 DNA: TGTGCCAGCAGTGCCTTTGAAAAGCTAGGGGGGGGGACCCAGTACTTC

CDR3 length: 15
J gene: TRBJ2-7
clone size: many
D gene: NA
V gene: TRBV7-7
CDR3 protein: CASSLGPHTSYEQYF
CDR3 DNA: TGTGCTAGCAGCTTAGGACCCCACACCTCCTACGAGCAGTACTTC

CDR3 length: 18
J gene: TRBJ2-1
clone size: many
D gene: TRBD2
V gene: TRBV11-2
CDR3 protein: CASSLRWTRLAGGIEQFF
CDR3 DNA: TGTGCCAGCAGCTTAAGGTGGACTCGACTAGCGGGAGGGATTGAGCAGTTCTTC

CDR3 length: 11
J gene: TRBJ2-5
clone size: many
D gene: NA
V gene: TRBV2
CDR3 protein: CASSEWETQYF
CDR3 DNA: TGTGCCAGCAGTGAATGGGAGACCCAGTACTTC

CDR3 length: 14
J gene: TRBJ2-7
clone size: many
D gene: NA
V gene: TRBV7-9
CDR3 protein: CASSSGTAAYEQYF
CDR3 DNA: TGTGCCAGCAGCTCCGGGACCGCCGCCTACGAGCAGTACTTC

CDR3 length: 14
J gene: TRBJ2-5
clone size: many
D gene: NA
V gene: TRBV6-2/TRBV6-3
CDR3 protein: CASSSSRGKETQYF
CDR3 DNA: TGTGCCAGCAGTTCCTCTCGGGGGAAAGAGACCCAGTACTTC

CDR3 length: 15
J gene: TRBJ1-6
clone size: many
D gene: NA
V gene: TRBV9
CDR3 protein: CASSPGTSYNSPLHF
CDR3 DNA: TGTGCCAGCAGCCCAGGGACCTCCTATAATTCACCCCTCCACTTT

CDR3 length: 15
J gene: TRBJ2-5
clone size: many
D gene: TRBD1
V gene: TRBV4-3
CDR3 protein: CASSQDGDRAETQYF
CDR3 DNA: TGCGCCAGCAGCCAAGATGGGGACAGGGCTGAGACCCAGTACTTC

CDR3 length: 15
J gene: TRBJ2-5
clone size: many
D gene: TRBD1
V gene: TRBV9
CDR3 protein: CASRAEDREQETQYF
CDR3 DNA: TGTGCCAGCAGGGCCGAGGACAGGGAGCAAGAGACCCAGTACTTC

CDR3 length: 12
J gene: TRBJ2-7
clone size: NA
D gene: NA
V gene: TRBV12-3/TRBV12-4
CDR3 protein: CASTQGSYEQYF
CDR3 DNA: TGTGCCAGCACCCAGGGTTCCTACGAGCAGTACTTC

CDR3 length: 12
J gene: TRBJ2-7
clone size: many
D gene: NA
V gene: TRBV29-1
CDR3 protein: CSAQGGSYEQYF
CDR3 DNA: TGCAGCGCCCAAGGCGGATCCTACGAGCAGTACTTC

CDR3 length: 14
J gene: TRBJ2-3
clone size: many
D gene: NA
V gene: TRBV9
CDR3 protein: CASSVVGGTDTQYF
CDR3 DNA: TGTGCCAGCAGCGTAGTAGGGGGCACAGATACGCAGTATTTT

CDR3 length: 13
J gene: TRBJ2-4
clone size: many
D gene: NA
V gene: TRBV7-2
CDR3 protein: CASSLRRAYGKYF
CDR3 DNA: TGTGCCAGCAGCCTGAGGCGGGCCTATGGGAAATACTTC

CDR3 length: 18
J gene: TRBJ2-4
clone size: NA
D gene: NA
V gene: TRBV11-1
CDR3 protein: CASSLQEGPLLAKNIQYF
CDR3 DNA: TGTGCCAGCAGTCTACAAGAGGGGCCTCTTCTAGCCAAAAACATTCAGTACTTC

CDR3 length: 12
J gene: TRBJ2-1
clone size: many
D gene: TRBD1
V gene: TRBV20-1
CDR3 protein: CSAKQGAGEQFF
CDR3 DNA: TGCAGTGCTAAACAGGGGGCCGGTGAGCAGTTCTTC

CDR3 length: 16
J gene: TRBJ2-7
clone size: many
D gene: NA
V gene: TRBV19
CDR3 protein: CASSIGAGAFSYEQYF
CDR3 DNA: TGTGCCAGTAGTATCGGGGCGGGGGCCTTCTCCTACGAGCAGTACTTC

CDR3 length: 15
J gene: TRBJ2-1
clone size: many
D gene: TRBD2
V gene: TRBV20-1
CDR3 protein: CSAPGLAGAPDEQFF
CDR3 DNA: TGCAGTGCCCCCGGACTAGCGGGGGCCCCGGATGAGCAGTTCTTC

CDR3 length: 14
J gene: TRBJ2-6
clone size: many
D gene: TRBD2
V gene: TRBV4-3
CDR3 protein: CASGEGTGANVLTF
CDR3 DNA: TGCGCCAGCGGGGAGGGAACTGGGGCCAACGTCCTGACTTTC

CDR3 length: 14
J gene: TRBJ2-2
clone size: many
D gene: TRBD1
V gene: TRBV7-2
CDR3 protein: CASSPDRDTGELFF
CDR3 DNA: TGTGCCAGCAGCCCCGACAGGGACACCGGGGAGCTGTTTTTT

CDR3 length: 12
J gene: TRBJ1-2
clone size: NA
D gene: NA
V gene: TRBV7-9
CDR3 protein: CASSLDNYGYTF
CDR3 DNA: TGTGCCAGCAGCTTAGATAACTATGGCTACACCTTC

CDR3 length: 19
J gene: TRBJ1-1
clone size: medium-sized
D gene: TRBD1
V gene: TRBV4-3
CDR3 protein: CASSQDAGVTGWVNTEAFF
CDR3 DNA: TGCGCCAGCAGCCAAGACGCGGGGGTGACAGGGTGGGTGAACACTGAAGCTTTCTTT

CDR3 length: 19
J gene: TRBJ2-7
clone size: many
D gene: TRBD1
V gene: TRBV9
CDR3 protein: CASSVEARSRQGKGYEQYF
CDR3 DNA: TGTGCCAGCAGCGTAGAGGCCCGATCTCGACAGGGAAAGGGCTACGAGCAGTACTTC

CDR3 length: 17
J gene: TRBJ2-3
clone size: NA
D gene: NA
V gene: TRBV6-5
CDR3 protein: CASSYSSGTFGSDTQYF
CDR3 DNA: TGTGCCAGCAGTTACTCCTCCGGGACTTTTGGGTCAGATACGCAGTATTTT

CDR3 length: 15
J gene: TRBJ2-7
clone size: many
D gene: NA
V gene: TRBV28
CDR3 protein: CASSTRDGSNKEQYF
CDR3 DNA: TGTGCCAGCAGTACCCGGGACGGGTCGAATAAGGAGCAGTACTTC

CDR3 length: 14
J gene: TRBJ2-2
clone size: medium-sized
D gene: NA
V gene: TRBV10-3
CDR3 protein: CAISDRTRTGELFF
CDR3 DNA: TGTGCCATCAGTGATCGGACGAGGACCGGGGAGCTGTTTTTT

CDR3 length: 13
J gene: TRBJ1-2
clone size: many
D gene: NA
V gene: TRBV24-1
CDR3 protein: CATSDESYGGYTF
CDR3 DNA: TGTGCCACCAGTGACGAGTCGTACGGTGGCTACACCTTC

CDR3 length: 12
J gene: TRBJ2-7
clone size: many
D gene: NA
V gene: TRBV29-1
CDR3 protein: CSVAVSKDEQYF
CDR3 DNA: TGCAGCGTTGCAGTATCCAAGGACGAGCAGTACTTC

CDR3 length: 18
J gene: TRBJ2-3
clone size: many
D gene: TRBD2
V gene: TRBV6-2/TRBV6-3
CDR3 protein: CASSYSPFLAGATDTQYF
CDR3 DNA: TGTGCCAGCAGTTACTCCCCTTTTCTAGCGGGGGCCACAGATACGCAGTATTTT

CDR3 length: 16
J gene: TRBJ2-3
clone size: many
D gene: TRBD2
V gene: TRBV13
CDR3 protein: CASSRPGLAGTDTQYF
CDR3 DNA: TGTGCCAGCAGCCGCCCCGGACTAGCGGGCACAGATACGCAGTATTTT